The 18 T cell receptor beta chains presented below share a single source sample, sequenced in a study of shared clonotypes between healthy human individuals. The repertoire was sequenced with immunoSEQ multiplex PCR; TCRdb's copy has only in-frame clones and lacks some. The sample consists of about 2.2 million clones, around 93% of them appearing once. As defined, naive CD8 cells were CD45RO-negative and positively selected for CCR7, with terminally differentiated effector memory CD45RA+ cells excluded. Sequencing input: naive CD8+ T cells from PBMCs. The receptors were gathered from a man between 18 and 29 years old in good health. Some clones in this sample may be carry-over from other donors' samples.

This rearrangement joins TRBV28 to TRBJ2-3; no firm D call. V was clipped by 3 bases and J by 5 bases, with 18 bases between them. This CDR3 region has 16 residues. The germline CDR1 and CDR2 sequences are MDHEN and SYDVKM. In nucleotides, the CDR3 is TGTGCCAGCAGTTTTAATGAGAAATTAGGAATAGATACGCAGTATTTT. Protein sequence: CASSFNEKLGIDTQYF.

The chain links TRBV5-1 to TRBJ1-4; D is unresolved. CDR3 length equals 17 residues. The germline V gene has CDR1 SGHRS and CDR2 YFSETQ. The V and J ends lost 4 bases and 6 bases respectively, with 22 bases between them. CDR3 residues: CASSQDWSPTPHEKLFF. In DNA, the CDR3 is TGCGCCAGCAGCCAGGACTGGTCGCCCACGCCTCATGAAAAACTGTTTTTT. The whole variable domain, filled in from reference TRBV5-1 and TRBJ1-4, reads KAGVTQTPRYLIKTRGQQVTLSCSPISGHRSVSWYQQTPGQGLQFLFEYFSETQRNKGNFPGRFSGRQFSNSRSEMNVSTLELGDSALYLCASSQDWSPTPHEKLFFGSGTQLSVL.

This clone was detected only once. V gene TRBV15 combines with J gene TRBJ2-2; 7 bases line up with TRBD1. Losses at the gene ends were 5 bases for V and 3 bases for J; bases not matched to a gene: 9. Germline values: CDR1 LNHNV, CDR2 YYDKDF (reference sequence). The CDR3 covers 16 residues. The CDR3 DNA sequence: TGTGCCACCAGCCTTGGGGACAGATCCTACACCGGGGAGCTGTTTTTT. Its translation is CATSLGDRSYTGELFF.

Of note for this clone: Other DNA sequences in the sample encode the same CDR3. The chain recombines TRBV6-5 with TRBJ1-3; a possible D gene is TRBD1 (5 bases). Deletions cut 2 bases from V and 2 bases from J, with 7 bases between. Germline loops: CDR1 MNHEY, CDR2 SVGAGI. This CDR3 has 14 amino acids. The CDR3, as DNA: TGTGCCAGCAGTTACAGGGGAACTGGAAACACCATATATTTT. It encodes CASSYRGTGNTIYF.

The genes are TRBV19 and TRBJ2-1; 7 bases agree with TRBD2. V gave up 1 base and J gave up 12 bases; unmatched junction bases: 15. The CDR3 is made up of 16 amino acids. The germline V gene encodes CDR1 LNHDA and CDR2 SQIVND (reference sequence). The DNA of the CDR3 is TGTGCCAGTAGTATAGTGGCGGGAGCCCCTCAGAGGGGGCAGTTCTTC. Its translation: CASSIVAGAPQRGQFF.

The chain joins TRBV30 to TRBJ2-4; the D gene is possibly TRBD2 (5 bases). CDR1 and CDR2 from the germline V gene are GTSNPN and SVGIG (reference sequence). V lost 2 bases and J lost 2, with 13 bases in between. This CDR3 is 15 amino acids long. CDR3 loop: CAWSPGRTSKNIQYF. The CDR3 bases are TGTGCCTGGAGTCCGGGAAGGACGTCCAAAAACATTCAGTACTTC.

This clone has a handful of counts. The V gene is TRBV2, the J gene TRBJ2-3; TRBD2 aligns across 9 bases. With 10 bases clipped from V and 0 bases from J, the junction kept 14 bases outside the gene matches. CDR3 size: 17 residues. Germline assignment: CDR1 SNHLY and CDR2 FYNNEI. The CDR3 loop reads CATHRASGVASTDTQYF. CDR3 coding DNA: TGTGCCACCCACCGGGCTAGCGGGGTAGCTAGCACAGATACGCAGTATTTT. The whole variable domain, filled in from reference TRBV2 and TRBJ2-3, reads EPEVTQTPSHQVTQMGQEVILRCVPISNHLYFYWYRQILGQKVEFLVSFYNNEISEKSEIFDDQFSVERPDGSNFTLKIRSTKLEDSAMYFCATHRASGVASTDTQYFGPGTRLTVL.

The CDR3 is CASSLAFMRTDTEAFF. CDR3 nucleotides: TGTGCCAGCAGCTTAGCTTTTATGAGGACGGACACTGAAGCTTTCTTT. J is TRBJ1-1 and V is TRBV11-2; D call uncertain. Trimming left V 1 base short and J 3 bases short, with 15 bases between. Per the germline V gene, CDR1 is SGHAT and CDR2 is FQNNGV. The CDR3 loop spans 16 amino acids.

This clone was detected only once. V gene TRBV11-2 combines with J gene TRBJ2-7; 12 bases fit TRBD2. V gave up 5 bases and J gave up 3 bases; unmatched junction bases: 5. The germline gives CDR1 SGHAT, CDR2 FQNNGV. The CDR3 consists of 15 residues. Here the CDR3 reads CASSPKTSGSYEQYF. The CDR3 nucleotides read TGTGCCAGCAGCCCCAAGACTAGCGGGAGCTACGAGCAGTACTTC.

This clone was detected a few times. DNA of the CDR3: TGTGCCAGCAGCTTCGGAGGGTCCGGGCAGCCCCAGCATTTT. Translated: CASSFGGSGQPQHF. The chain employs TRBV13 and TRBJ1-5; no reliable D call. CDR1 is PRHDT and CDR2 is FYEKMQ in the germline V gene (reference sequence). V was clipped by 3 bases and J by 7 bases, with 13 bases between them. CDR3 length: 14 amino acids.

This clone was observed once. The V call is TRBV21-1, the J call TRBJ1-1; the D segment call TRBD1 is taken from the table without a DNA check. TRBV21-1 is a documented pseudogene. The CDR3 consists of 17 residues. The CDR3 region has the DNA TGTGCCAGCAGCAAAGAGGAGGCAGGGGACATGAACACTGAAGCTTTCTTT. Translation: CASSKEEAGDMNTEAFF.

The chain combines TRBV30 with TRBJ2-1; D is possibly TRBD2 (6 bases). CDR1 is GTSNPN, CDR2 SVGIG, per germline (reference sequence). CDR3 length equals 14 residues. Deletions cut 3 bases from V and 4 bases from J, with 13 bases between. The CDR3 DNA follows: TGTGCCTGGAGCCAATGGGCGGGGTACAATGAGCAGTTCTTC. As protein: CAWSQWAGYNEQFF. The complete variable domain, with remaining parts taken from reference TRBV30 and TRBJ2-1, reads SQTIHQWPATLVQPVGSPLSLECTVEGTSNPNLYWYRQAAGRGLQLLFYSVGIGQISSEVPQNLSASRPQDRQFILSSKKLLLSDSGFYLCAWSQWAGYNEQFFGPGTRLTVL.

The chain is built from TRBV15 and TRBJ2-1; tentative D call: TRBD2 (6 bases). This CDR3 is built from 15 residues. In germline, CDR1 is LNHNV, CDR2 YYDKDF (reference sequence). V was pared by 5 bases and J by 8 bases, with 19 bases between. CDR3 residues: CATSPGRVALYEQFF. In nucleotides, the CDR3 is TGTGCCACCAGCCCCGGGAGAGTAGCGCTCTATGAGCAGTTCTTC. Combining the CDR3 with reference TRBV15 and TRBJ2-1 gives the whole variable domain DAMVIQNPRYQVTQFGKPVTLSCSQTLNHNVMYWYQQKSSQAPKLLFHYYDKDFNNEADTPDNFQSRRPNTSFCFLDIRSPGLGDTAMYLCATSPGRVALYEQFFGPGTRLTVL.

This clone was counted once. V and J are TRBV4-1 and TRBJ2-1; 7 positions agree with TRBD2. CDR1 and CDR2 from the germline V gene are MGHRA and YSYEKL. CDR3 length equals 14 residues. The V segment lost 4 bases and the J segment 8 bases; nucleotides outside the gene matches: 8. CDR3 sequence reads: CASSPGRENDEQFF. CDR3 in DNA: TGCGCCAGCAGCCCGGGGCGGGAGAACGATGAGCAGTTCTTC.

This chain connects TRBV9 to TRBJ2-1; D gene ambiguous. CDR1 and CDR2 from the germline V gene are SGDLS and YYNGEE. The CDR3 spans 13 residues. V lost 2 bases and J lost 4, with 7 bases in between. The CDR3 is CASSVDVYNEQFF. The DNA for the CDR3 is TGTGCCAGCAGCGTGGATGTATACAATGAGCAGTTCTTC. The whole variable domain, filled in from reference TRBV9 and TRBJ2-1, reads DSGVTQTPKHLITATGQRVTLRCSPRSGDLSVYWYQQSLDQGLQFLIQYYNGEERAKGNILERFSAQQFPDLHSELNLSSLELGDSALYFCASSVDVYNEQFFGPGTRLTVL.

The chain uses TRBV10-3 and TRBJ2-1, with 9 bases that match TRBD2. V trimming: 2 bases; J trimming: 0 bases; junction bases outside the gene matches: 5. The germline V gene encodes CDR1 ENHRY and CDR2 SYGVKD. This CDR3 has 17 residues. CDR3 nucleotides: TGTGCCATCAGTGAGCAGACTAGCGGCGCCTCCTACAATGAGCAGTTCTTC. Translation: CAISEQTSGASYNEQFF.

The chain is built from TRBV7-2 and TRBJ1-1, with D tentatively TRBD1 (6 bases). Deletions cut 0 bases from V and 8 bases from J, with 7 bases between. Germline V gene data show CDR1 as SGHTA and CDR2 as FQGNSA. There are 12 residues in the CDR3. In DNA, the CDR3 is TGTGCCAGCAGCTTAGCACAGGGAGAAGCTTTCTTT. Its translation: CASSLAQGEAFF.

The chain joins TRBV7-6 to TRBJ2-3; D ambiguous. The germline CDR1 and CDR2 sequences are SGHVS and FNYEAQ. V gave up 1 base and J gave up 3 bases, with 26 bases separating them. There are 20 residues in the CDR3. The CDR3 DNA reads TGTGCCAGCAGCTTAGTTGAGTGTACAGCAGGCCCTGCCCCGACAGATACGCAGTATTTT. This translates into CASSLVECTAGPAPTDTQYF.